This T cell receptor (beta chain) came from a study of T cell responses to AZD1222 COVID-19 vaccine. This CDR3 has 16 amino acids. This table comes from immunoSEQ multiplex PCR, and its TCRdb copy is limited to in-frame clones, with some not included. Here the sample spans around 65,000 clones, less than 90% being singletons. The origin of this receptor is an adult who received the AZD1222 COVID-19 vaccine. V is TRBV21-1 and J is TRBJ2-1; the D segment call TRBD2 is taken from the table without a DNA check. TRBV21-1 is designated a pseudogene. The sample consisted of peripheral blood, taken 28 days after the second AZD1222 dose. DNA of the CDR3: TGTGCCAGCAGCAAAAGTCTGCGGGAGGCGTTCAATGAGCAGTTCTTC. Its protein product is CASSKSLREAFNEQFF.